These 20 T cell receptor beta chains share one sample of origin, sequenced in a study of T cell responses to AZD1222 COVID-19 vaccine. The table came from immunoSEQ multiplex PCR; TCRdb's copy has only in-frame clones and leaves some out. Of more than 35,000 clones listed, under 85% are singletons. This specimen consisted of peripheral blood, obtained on day 0 of AZD1222 vaccination. The receptors were gathered from an adult in good health.

The table lists this clone with a count of one. The chain uses TRBV5-1 and TRBJ1-5; tentative D call: TRBD1 (6 bases). The CDR3 has 14 amino acids. The germline V gene has CDR1 SGHRS and CDR2 YFSETQ. V gave up 3 bases and J gave up 5 bases, with 12 bases separating them. The CDR3 sequence: CASSSGGGDQPQHF. The DNA of the CDR3 is TGCGCCAGCAGCTCGGGCGGGGGCGATCAGCCCCAGCATTTT.

The chain couples TRBV4-1 to TRBJ1-6, with a possible D match to TRBD1 (5 bases). Germline assignment: CDR1 MGHRA and CDR2 YSYEKL. The CDR3 covers 13 residues. Trimming left V 0 bases short and J 10 bases short, with 7 bases between. CDR3 nucleotides: TGCGCCAGCAGCCAAGAGTGGGACTCACCCCTCCACTTT. Translated: CASSQEWDSPLHF.

The chain links TRBV3-1 (or the pseudogene TRBV3-2) to TRBJ1-4; TRBD1 aligns across 8 bases. With 0 bases clipped from V and 4 bases from J, the junction kept 10 bases outside the gene matches. The CDR3 is made up of 18 amino acids. CDR1 and CDR2 (germline): LGHDT, YNNKEL (reference sequence). The CDR3 DNA reads TGTGCCAGCAGCCAAGACGCCCCAGGGGGCCGAAGTAATGAAAAACTGTTTTTT. It is translated as CASSQDAPGGRSNEKLFF.

The chain joins TRBV6-5 to TRBJ1-1; a possible D gene is TRBD1 (5 bases). V shed 4 bases and J shed 11 bases, with 14 bases lying between them. This CDR3 has 12 residues. Looked up from germline, CDR1 is MNHEY and CDR2 is SVGAGI. The CDR3 here is CASSSGRGRAFF. The CDR3 bases are TGTGCCAGCAGTTCTGGTAGGGGACGGGCTTTCTTT.

The chain combines TRBV6-6 with TRBJ2-4, with 12 bases aligning to TRBD1. V was pared by 5 bases and J by 0 bases, with 8 bases of the junction left unmatched. From germline, CDR1 is MNHNY and CDR2 SVGAGI (reference sequence). The CDR3 has 18 residues. CDR3 DNA: TGTGCCAGCAGTCGGGGGACAGGGGGCGCAGGAGCCAAAAACATTCAGTACTTC. Translated: CASSRGTGGAGAKNIQYF.

The chain is built from TRBV4-3 and TRBJ2-2, with 7 bases matching TRBD1. V trimming: 1 base; J trimming: 2 bases; junction bases outside the gene matches: 4. The CDR3 extends over 16 amino acids. CDR1 LGHNA and CDR2 YSLEER come from the germline V gene. CDR3 coding DNA: TGCGCCAGCAGCCAAGGGAGAGGGGGCAACACCGGGGAGCTGTTTTTT. Its translation is CASSQGRGGNTGELFF.

The V call is TRBV28, the J call TRBJ2-6; D is uncertain. Germline loops: CDR1 MDHEN, CDR2 SYDVKM. V was clipped by 5 bases and J by 0 bases, with 5 bases between them. The CDR3 spans 14 residues. CDR3 amino acids: CASSVTSGANVLTF. DNA of the CDR3: TGTGCCAGCAGTGTAACCTCTGGGGCCAACGTCCTGACTTTC.

The rearrangement joins TRBV19 to TRBJ2-1; D tentatively fits TRBD1 or TRBD2 (5 bases each). The germline V and J ends were trimmed by 4 bases and 9 bases, with 13 bases remaining between them. The germline CDR1 and CDR2 sequences are LNHDA and SQIVND (reference sequence). This CDR3 contains 13 residues. Here the CDR3 DNA reads TGTGCCAGTAGTACGGGACCCAACGGTGAGCAGTTCTTC. Its protein product is CASSTGPNGEQFF. Supplemented by reference TRBV19 and TRBJ2-1, the full variable domain reads DGGITQSPKYLFRKEGQNVTLSCEQNLNHDAMYWYRQDPGQGLRLIYYSQIVNDFQKGDIAEGYSVSREKKESFPLTVTSAQKNPTAFYLCASSTGPNGEQFFGPGTRLTVL.

The CDR3 here is CASSSYRVGMGETQYF. The DNA of the CDR3 is TGTGCCAGCAGCTCGTACAGGGTCGGGATGGGAGAGACCCAGTACTTC. J is TRBJ2-5 and V is TRBV11-2; tentative D call: TRBD1 (6 bases). V lost 4 bases, J lost 4 bases, and 19 bases lay in between. The length of the CDR3 is 16 residues. In germline, CDR1 is SGHAT, CDR2 FQNNGV.

The chain employs TRBV10-3 and TRBJ2-3; TRBD1 matches 9 bases. The length of the CDR3 is 13 residues. CDR1 ENHRY and CDR2 SYGVKD come from the germline V gene. Trimming removed 10 bases from V and 4 bases from J; junction bases left unmatched: 6. CDR3 loop: CATARDRADTQYF. DNA for the CDR3: TGTGCCACCGCCCGGGACAGGGCAGATACGCAGTATTTT.

This chain links TRBV4-1 with TRBJ1-5, with TRBD1 as a possible D gene (5 bases). CDR1 MGHRA and CDR2 YSYEKL come from the germline V gene. Trimming took off 5 bases at V and 2 bases at J, with 7 bases between the two ends. The CDR3 has 13 amino acids. As DNA, the CDR3 is TGCGCCAGCAGCGGGACGGGCAATCAGCCCCAGCATTTT. This encodes CASSGTGNQPQHF.

The rearrangement joins TRBV13 to TRBJ2-5, with D uncertain. The CDR3 is 14 amino acids. V was pared by 4 bases and J by 6 bases, with 15 bases between. Germline V lookup: CDR1 PRHDT, CDR2 FYEKMQ (reference sequence). The CDR3 sequence is CASSSPRQRQTQYF. Written as DNA, the CDR3 is TGTGCCAGCAGCTCCCCCCGCCAGCGTCAGACCCAGTACTTC.

The CDR3 sequence: CASSLPELPLQFF. CDR3 DNA: TGTGCCAGCAGCTTACCCGAGCTACCCCTCCAGTTCTTC. The chain couples TRBV7-9 to TRBJ2-1; D gene uncertain. The V gene lost 2 bases and the J gene lost 13 bases, with 15 bases spanning the gap. Germline V CDR1 and CDR2: SEHNR, FQNEAQ (reference sequence). The CDR3 is 13 amino acids.

Here the CDR3 reads CASSLDHSGANVLTF. The CDR3 DNA reads TGTGCCAGCAGCTTGGACCACTCTGGGGCCAACGTCCTGACTTTC. The chain recombines TRBV5-6 with TRBJ2-6; D unresolved. V lost 0 bases to trimming and J lost 0 bases, with 4 bases between them. Germline CDR1 SGHDT, CDR2 YYEEEE. There are 15 residues in the CDR3.

The V gene is TRBV6-5, the J gene TRBJ2-7, with a possible D match to TRBD1 (6 bases). Deletions cut 5 bases from V and 3 bases from J, with 14 bases between. Germline V gene sequence: CDR1 MNHEY, CDR2 SVGAGI. The CDR3 has 14 residues. The CDR3 DNA reads TGTGCCAGCAGTACAGCAGGCAGGGGCTACGAGCAGTACTTC. Protein sequence: CASSTAGRGYEQYF.

This sequence joins TRBV11-3 and TRBJ2-2, with D possibly TRBD2 on 6 matching bases. Germline CDR1 is SGHNT and CDR2 is YENEEA. Trimming took 1 base from V and 0 from J, leaving 9 bases between them. The CDR3 covers 16 residues. The CDR3 region has the DNA TGTGCCAGCAGCTTAGGGGACTGGGCGAACACCGGGGAGCTGTTTTTT. It translates to CASSLGDWANTGELFF.

The V call is TRBV16, the J call TRBJ1-5; D is unclear. The CDR3 totals 15 residues. CDR1 is KGHSY, CDR2 FQNENV, per germline. Trimming removed 0 bases from V and 3 bases from J, with 9 bases in between. CDR3 nucleotide sequence: TGTGCCAGCAGCCAATCGCTTAACAACAATCAGCCCCAGCATTTT. As protein: CASSQSLNNNQPQHF.

The J gene is TRBJ2-4, the V gene TRBV30; 7 nucleotides agree with TRBD1. Germline-derived CDR1 and CDR2 are GTSNPN and SVGIG (reference sequence). Trimming cost V 0 bases and J 11 bases; bases outside gene matches: 7. This CDR3 is built from 13 residues. CDR3 sequence: CAWSVRDRKVQYF. The CDR3, as DNA: TGTGCCTGGAGTGTACGGGACAGAAAGGTTCAGTACTTC. Full variable domain (outside the CDR3, taken from reference TRBV30 and TRBJ2-4): SQTIHQWPATLVQPVGSPLSLECTVEGTSNPNLYWYRQAAGRGLQLLFYSVGIGQISSEVPQNLSASRPQDRQFILSSKKLLLSDSGFYLCAWSVRDRKVQYFGAGTRLSVL.

The V gene is TRBV12-3 or TRBV12-4, the J gene TRBJ1-2; D is possibly TRBD1 (6 bases). The CDR3 sequence is 13 residues long. Trimming took off 5 bases at V and 3 bases at J, with 10 bases between the two ends. The DNA for the CDR3 is TGTGCCAGCAGTCCACAGGGCCACTATGGCTACACCTTC. Amino acid sequence: CASSPQGHYGYTF.

This clone has a handful of counts. This chain joins TRBV7-9 and TRBJ2-1; D unresolved. The CDR3 length is 16 residues. Trimming removed 2 bases at V and 6 bases at J, with 17 bases between. CDR1 is SEHNR, CDR2 FQNEAQ, per germline (reference sequence). This CDR3 reads CASSLNLKGWGNEQFF. The DNA for the CDR3 is TGTGCCAGCAGCTTAAATCTGAAAGGGTGGGGCAATGAGCAGTTCTTC.